This T cell receptor beta chain was found in a study of blood T cell repertoires in COVID-19. Study details: The study drew acute and convalescent COVID-19 samples from the United States, Italy and Spain. In each case, the material was cDNA or gDNA derived from T cells, B-cell-depleted T cells, or PBMCs.

Clones were read by immunoSEQ multiplex PCR, and TCRdb kept only the in-frame ones, dropping some. The sample carries roughly 100,000 clones, about 89% recorded once. Sequenced: peripheral blood. The sequence was collected from a human donor with active COVID-19. The donor label of this sample is uncertain.

Here the CDR3 reads CASSSGGDTQYF. CDR3 coding DNA: TGTGCCAGCAGTTCGGGGGGAGATACGCAGTATTTT. The chain uses TRBV6-5 and TRBJ2-3; 7 bases map to TRBD2. CDR3 length equals 12 residues. Germline lookup yields CDR1 MNHEY and CDR2 SVGAGI. The ends lost 4 bases at V and 5 bases at J; junction bases unmatched: 0.